The 8 T cell receptor beta chains in this list originate from one sample, sequenced in a study of shared clonotypes between healthy human individuals (dated by TCRdb to about 2020). Library preparation was by the immunoSEQ multiplex PCR assay. The table was pulled from immuneACCESS by TCRdb, which kept in-frame rearrangements only. Such tables lose some clones; where checked, under half of the loss comes from unresolved V genes, and the rest has no known cause. This sample is represented by roughly 2 million clones; nearly 97% of them were singletons. Jointly, the top ten make up over 0.1% of the sample. Sequenced sample: naive CD4+ T cells sorted from blood. The cell subset or site tag for this specimen amounts to: CD45RA+ positively selected. Every receptor here comes from a man aged 18 to 30 in good health.

A remark on this clone: The same CDR3 can be traced to other DNA sequences in this sample. V gene TRBV6-4 combines with J gene TRBJ2-2; D remains ambiguous. V gave up 6 bases and J gave up 2 bases, with 10 bases separating them. Germline loops: CDR1 MRHNA, CDR2 SNTAGT. The CDR3 is 14 amino acids. This CDR3 is CASRRQFNTGELFF. The DNA for the CDR3 is TGTGCCAGCAGACGGCAATTTAACACCGGGGAGCTGTTTTTT.

Here the CDR3 DNA reads TGTGCCAGCAGCAGAGGGGTTATGAACACTGAAGCTTTCTTT. Amino acids: CASSRGVMNTEAFF. The V and J genes are TRBV5-4 and TRBJ1-1, with a tentative D call TRBD1 (5 bases). Germline V lookup: CDR1 SGHNT, CDR2 YYREEE (reference sequence). The CDR3 loop spans 14 amino acids. Trimming took off 4 bases at V and 0 bases at J, with 10 bases between the two ends.

The V call is TRBV4-3, the J call TRBJ2-1; D is unclear. Deletions cut 0 bases from V and 1 base from J, with 19 bases between. CDR3 length: 19 residues. Germline-derived CDR1 and CDR2 are LGHNA and YSLEER. CDR3 nucleotide sequence: TGCGCCAGCAGCCAAGATTGGAAATGGAGAGAGGTGTCCTACAATGAGCAGTTCTTC. Residues: CASSQDWKWREVSYNEQFF.

The genes are TRBV18 and TRBJ1-5, with D maybe TRBD1 (6 bases). Per germline, CDR1 KGHSH and CDR2 LQKENI. V dropped 8 bases and J dropped 1 base, with 12 bases sitting between them. CDR3 length: 14 residues. This chain's CDR3 is CASREGGSNQPQHF. DNA for the CDR3: TGTGCCAGCCGGGAGGGGGGAAGCAATCAGCCCCAGCATTTT.

The chain uses TRBV5-1 and TRBJ1-1, with TRBD1 matching over 7 bases. Germline V gene lookup returns CDR1 SGHRS and CDR2 YFSETQ. The CDR3 loop spans 16 amino acids. V dropped 4 bases and J dropped 4; count of bases not matched to a gene: 13. CDR3 sequence: CASSPATGKPVTEAFF. The CDR3 coding sequence is TGCGCCAGCAGCCCTGCGACAGGGAAACCGGTCACTGAAGCTTTCTTT.

The chain carries TRBV28 and TRBJ1-2, with no clear D. V dropped 5 bases and J dropped 4 bases, with 11 bases sitting between them. Germline CDR1 is MDHEN and CDR2 is SYDVKM. There are 13 residues in the CDR3. Here the CDR3 reads CASSDGRIYGYTF. The CDR3 DNA sequence: TGTGCCAGCAGTGACGGACGTATCTATGGCTACACCTTC.

The V call is TRBV7-6, the J call TRBJ2-5, with 7 bases matching TRBD2. The CDR3 consists of 14 residues. V gave up 5 bases and J gave up 0 bases; unmatched junction bases: 3. Germline V lookup: CDR1 SGHVS, CDR2 FNYEAQ. CDR3 amino acids: CASSPRGNQETQYF. The DNA of the CDR3 is TGTGCCAGCAGCCCGCGGGGGAACCAAGAGACCCAGTACTTC.

The chain joins TRBV6-5 to TRBJ2-7; D possibly corresponds to TRBD1 (6 bases). The CDR3 totals 14 residues. CDR1 is MNHEY, CDR2 SVGAGI, per germline. Deletions cut 5 bases from V and 7 bases from J, with 18 bases between. The CDR3 spells CASSPLQGTGEQYF. The CDR3 DNA reads as TGTGCCAGCAGTCCACTACAGGGCACAGGGGAGCAGTACTTC.